This entry concerns a single TCR beta chain. What this receptor recognizes is not known. Base quality data are lacking; no much larger clone is found one base away. The data were taken from a study of T cell clones after liver transplantation (dated by TCRdb to between 2019 and 2020). Concerning the study at large: Samples were obtained from ITN030ST, a randomized trial in which withdrawal of immunosuppression was attempted within 2 years of liver transplantation. After a pre-transplant mixed lymphocyte reaction, TCRbeta sequencing was used to pinpoint donor-reactive T cell clones, which were subsequently tracked in post-transplant blood. Third party-reactive TCRbeta sequences were also identified from pre-transplant MLRs to serve as an antigen-independent comparator for donor-reactive sequences. Three of the eight recipients were HCV-positive; the others were transplanted for non-autoimmune, non-viral indications. Until randomization at 12-24 months post-transplant, subjects were given standard immunosuppression, with no induction therapy. Tolerance was defined as complete withdrawal of immunosuppression for at least one year without a rise in liver enzymes beyond twice the upper limit of normal. Blood samples were collected pre-transplant, pre-randomization before withdrawal, and post-randomization after either full withdrawal or failed withdrawal. Of the 8 liver transplant recipients making up the studied cohort, 3 were classified as tolerant and 5 as non-tolerant. On the study overall, not on this receptor specifically: Because of small, heterogeneous patient numbers and non-standardized post-transplant time points, the conclusions were only preliminary. Since no allograft tissue specimens were available, donor-reactive T cells may have migrated into the graft instead of being deleted. After accounting for repertoire turnover, donor-reactive detection was significantly reduced in 7 of 8 subjects for CD4 and 8 of 8 for CD8. Low numbers of available donor cells limited the measurable donor-reactive repertoire in two subjects. In 5 of 8 subjects, regardless of tolerance or HCV status, circulating donor-reactive CD4 TCRbeta sequences dropped significantly post-transplant. A greater decline was seen for donor-reactive sequences than for third party-reactive sequences, suggesting partial antigen-specific deletion unrelated to withdrawal success.

Thawed unstimulated PBMCs were stained for CD3, CD4 and CD8 and FACS-sorted into CD3+CD4+ and CD3+CD8+ populations. All 8 studied subjects were randomized to withdrawal of immunosuppression. The Qiagen DNeasy Blood and Tissue Kit was used for genomic DNA isolation. Frozen genomic DNA underwent high-throughput TCRbeta CDR3 sequencing by immunoSEQ, including PCR amplification, mapping, bias correction and internal controls. The authors' pipeline ran thus. Productive rearrangements were kept, and unique TCRbeta sequences were defined by CDR3 nucleotide sequence plus V and J gene. For classification of a sequence as donor-reactive, at least 5-fold expansion in CFSE-low cells relative to unstimulated pre-transplant cells and a frequency of at least 0.01% were required. Minimum frequency thresholds were set for each subject based on the unstimulated sample with the lowest template count, ensuring at least 90% detection power. Jensen-Shannon divergence between the top 1000 TCRbeta sequences after and before transplant was used to measure repertoire turnover. Changes in detection of donor-reactive sequences were tested with two-sided Fisher's exact tests. As stored in TCRdb, this immuneACCESS dataset retains in-frame rearrangements with V and J assigned. A fraction of the clones does not appear; measured against another copy, unresolved V genes explain less than half of the discrepancy, and the remainder lacks a known reason. Clonal size and the V and J genes are those of that table, whereas D and trimming came from the DNA. The sample table lists approximately 71,000 clones, roughly 92% of them with a count of one. The ten largest clones represent approximately 1% of the sample.

The CDR3 starts with the cysteine, ends with the phenylalanine, and has 13 residues. Just CDR3 DNA is preserved here, 39 bases in frame from base 1. CDR1 LNHNV and CDR2 YYDKDF are derived from the germline V gene (reference sequence). V loses 5 bases of germline sequence and J loses 4 bases, and the interval between the two ends is 9 bases. The sequence derives from a human patient who received a liver transplant. After a transplant, the donor of the graft may account for some T cells. The V and J segments used are TRBV15 and TRBJ1-3; the D gene is not confidently resolved. Sequencing used CD4+ T cells from blood, obtained less than 28 months after liver transplant. The CDR3 protein: CATSPTLGNTIYF. The nucleotide sequence reads TGTGCCACCAGCCCAACTTTGGGAAACACCATATATTTT.